A single sample is the source of the 25 T cell receptor beta chains below, sequenced in a study of blood T cell repertoires in COVID-19. The table came from immunoSEQ multiplex PCR; TCRdb's copy has only in-frame clones and leaves some out. Of about 120,000 clones in the sample, roughly 91% were seen once. The sequenced sample was peripheral blood. The receptors were sampled from a human donor with acute or convalescent COVID-19. The donor label of this sample is uncertain.

The chain carries TRBV5-4 and TRBJ2-7; 9 nucleotides line up with TRBD2. This CDR3 contains 14 residues. Trimming took 0 bases from V and 6 from J; bases not matched to a gene: 4. In germline, CDR1 is SGHNT, CDR2 YYREEE (reference sequence). CDR3 protein: CASSLGLAGTEQYF. DNA for the CDR3: TGTGCCAGCAGCTTGGGTCTAGCGGGAACCGAGCAGTACTTC.

The gene calls are TRBV29-1 and TRBJ1-1; D not certain. This CDR3 comprises 13 residues. V was trimmed by 7 bases and J by 6 bases, leaving 18 bases between them. Germline values: CDR1 SQVTM, CDR2 ANQGSEA. This CDR3 reads CSAKRVAGAEAFF. The CDR3 DNA sequence: TGCAGCGCGAAGCGGGTAGCAGGTGCTGAAGCTTTCTTT.

The chain employs TRBV15 and TRBJ1-5; D unclear. The CDR3 covers 16 residues. Germline CDR1 LNHNV, CDR2 YYDKDF (reference sequence). V lost 0 bases to trimming and J lost 5 bases, with 14 bases between them. The CDR3 DNA sequence: TGTGCCACCAGCAGAGATCGTGGAGGGCATTATCAGCCCCAGCATTTT. Translating gives CATSRDRGGHYQPQHF. The full variable domain, its missing parts supplied by reference TRBV15 and TRBJ1-5, is DAMVIQNPRYQVTQFGKPVTLSCSQTLNHNVMYWYQQKSSQAPKLLFHYYDKDFNNEADTPDNFQSRRPNTSFCFLDIRSPGLGDTAMYLCATSRDRGGHYQPQHFGDGTRLSIL.

The CDR3 here is CASSWELTSGEETQYF. The CDR3 bases are TGTGCCAGCAGCTGGGAACTGACTAGCGGGGAAGAGACCCAGTACTTC. The V call is TRBV5-5, the J call TRBJ2-5, with TRBD2 identical over 11 bases. CDR1 SGHKS and CDR2 YYEKEE come from the germline V gene (reference sequence). The trim removed 3 bases at V and 3 bases at J, leaving 7 bases unmatched. The CDR3 loop spans 16 amino acids.

The chain is built from TRBV9 and TRBJ1-5; 7 bases align to TRBD1. Germline CDR1 reads SGDLS; CDR2 reads YYNGEE. J was trimmed by 6 bases and V by 4 bases; bases with no gene match: 4. The CDR3 totals 13 residues. The CDR3 reads CASSPGGGQPQHF. CDR3 bases: TGTGCCAGCAGCCCAGGGGGAGGTCAGCCCCAGCATTTT.

The genes are TRBV6-2 or TRBV6-3 and TRBJ1-1; D gene uncertain. Looked up from germline, CDR1 is MNHEY and CDR2 is SVGEGT. This CDR3 has 15 residues. V lost 2 bases and J 0 bases, leaving 10 bases between the germline ends. The CDR3 nucleotides are TGTGCCAGCAGTTACGACTTTAGGATGAACACTGAAGCTTTCTTT. Amino acid sequence: CASSYDFRMNTEAFF.

This chain links TRBV18 with TRBJ1-6; possible D gene TRBD1, 6 bases. Germline V gives CDR1 KGHSH, CDR2 LQKENI. Trimming removed 0 bases at V and 3 bases at J, with 6 bases between. CDR3 length equals 15 residues. The CDR3 bases are TGTGCCAGCTCACCACCGGACAGCTATAATTCACCCCTCCACTTT. It encodes CASSPPDSYNSPLHF. Full variable domain (outside the CDR3, taken from reference TRBV18 and TRBJ1-6): NAGVMQNPRHLVRRRGQEARLRCSPMKGHSHVYWYRQLPEEGLKFMVYLQKENIIDESGMPKERFSAEFPKEGPSILRIQQVVRGDSAAYFCASSPPDSYNSPLHFGNGTRLTVT.

The chain links TRBV28 to TRBJ1-6; possible D gene TRBD1, 6 bases. The CDR3 has 13 amino acids. CDR1 and CDR2 from the germline V gene are MDHEN and SYDVKM. The germline V and J ends were trimmed by 8 bases and 5 bases, with 10 bases remaining between them. CDR3 bases: TGTGCCAGCGAGGGGGAAAATAATTCACCCCTCCACTTT. It translates to CASEGENNSPLHF.

This CDR3 is CASSPGTKAYEQFF. The CDR3 DNA reads as TGTGCCAGCAGCCCGGGGACTAAGGCCTATGAGCAGTTCTTC. The chain joins TRBV7-2 to TRBJ2-1, with TRBD2 matching 7 bases. This CDR3 spans 14 amino acids. Trimming removed 5 bases from V and 8 bases from J; junction bases left unmatched: 9. From germline, CDR1 is SGHTA and CDR2 FQGNSA.

The rearrangement links TRBV5-8 to TRBJ1-5; 10 bases are shared with TRBD1. Trimming cost V 3 bases and J 2 bases; bases outside gene matches: 5. There are 16 residues in the CDR3. The germline V gene has CDR1 SGHTS and CDR2 YDEGEE. CDR3: CASSSPGTGGNQPQHF. CDR3 in DNA: TGTGCCAGCAGCTCACCCGGGACAGGGGGCAATCAGCCCCAGCATTTT.

The V gene is TRBV19, the J gene TRBJ1-1; TRBD1 matches 7 bases. The CDR3 length is 14 residues. V was clipped by 8 bases and J by 0 bases; unmatched bases: 6. Looked up from germline, CDR1 is LNHDA and CDR2 is SQIVND (reference sequence). CDR3 protein: CASLRQGMNTEAFF. The DNA for the CDR3 is TGTGCCAGTCTGAGACAGGGAATGAACACTGAAGCTTTCTTT.

V gene TRBV5-4 combines with J gene TRBJ1-5; D not certain. Trimming took 2 bases from V and 6 from J, leaving 9 bases between them. Germline V lookup: CDR1 SGHNT, CDR2 YYREEE (reference sequence). The CDR3 has 13 residues. CDR3: CASSFGEGQPQHF. In DNA, the CDR3 is TGTGCCAGCAGCTTCGGGGAAGGTCAGCCCCAGCATTTT.

The chain recombines TRBV5-5 with TRBJ1-3; D unclear. CDR1 and CDR2 (germline): SGHKS, YYEKEE (reference sequence). Trimming took off 0 bases at V and 2 bases at J, with 15 bases between the two ends. CDR3 size: 17 residues. The CDR3: CASSLAGSSGTGNTIYF. The CDR3 DNA is TGTGCCAGCAGCTTGGCCGGTTCGTCAGGAACTGGAAACACCATATATTTT.

The chain links TRBV2 to TRBJ1-2, with D perhaps matching TRBD1 (6 bases). CDR3 length: 15 residues. The V end was cut by 8 bases, the J end by 7 bases, with 23 bases between. CDR1 is SNHLY, CDR2 FYNNEI, per germline. In DNA, the CDR3 is TGTGCCAGCGTCTTACAGGGTCCGTCGGTTTTTGGCTACACCTTC. It specifies CASVLQGPSVFGYTF.

This clone has more than one count but fewer than ten. The chain has TRBV3-1 (or the pseudogene TRBV3-2) and TRBJ2-7; D not resolved. Germline V gives CDR1 LGHDT, CDR2 YNNKEL (reference sequence). V lost 1 base and J 1 base, leaving 5 bases between the germline ends. CDR3 length: 13 amino acids. CDR3 DNA sequence: TGTGCCAGCAGCCAAGGTTCTTCCTACGAGCAGTACTTC. Amino acid sequence: CASSQGSSYEQYF.

Turning to this clone: Other DNA sequences in this sample translate to the same CDR3. The chain joins TRBV28 to TRBJ1-2; no clear D. Trimming stripped 4 bases from V and 5 bases from J, with 5 bases between. The germline V gene encodes CDR1 MDHEN and CDR2 SYDVKM. The CDR3 length is 11 residues. The CDR3 bases are TGTGCCAGCAGTTCGCGATATGGCTACACCTTC. Translating it yields CASSSRYGYTF.

This clone was counted a few times. The sample carries other DNA sequences with the same CDR3. This chain joins TRBV28 and TRBJ2-7; 7 nucleotides align to TRBD1. Trimming at V came to 5 bases and at J to 0 bases, leaving 7 bases not matched to a gene. Per the germline V gene, CDR1 is MDHEN and CDR2 is SYDVKM. This CDR3 region has 15 residues. The CDR3 loop is CASSPGQESSYEQYF. The DNA of the CDR3 is TGTGCCAGCAGTCCCGGACAGGAGAGCTCCTACGAGCAGTACTTC.

As DNA, the CDR3 is TGTGCCAGCAGCTTTCTCCGCGGGCGGGGCTTCACAGATACGCAGTATTTT. Translating it yields CASSFLRGRGFTDTQYF. This rearrangement joins TRBV7-2 to TRBJ2-3, with D maybe TRBD2 (6 bases). This CDR3 has 17 residues. V was pared by 3 bases and J by 2 bases, with 18 bases between. CDR1 SGHTA and CDR2 FQGNSA come from the germline V gene.

The chain couples TRBV9 to TRBJ2-7; D perhaps matches TRBD2 (5 bases). The length of the CDR3 is 15 residues. V was clipped by 5 bases and J by 0 bases, with 15 bases between them. Germline loops: CDR1 SGDLS, CDR2 YYNGEE. The CDR3 region has the DNA TGTGCCAGCAGTGAGAGCGGTTCAAGCTCCTACGAGCAGTACTTC. Translated: CASSESGSSSYEQYF.

The gene calls are TRBV3-1 (or the pseudogene TRBV3-2) and TRBJ2-5; perhaps TRBD1 as D (6 bases). Trimming pared 4 bases from V and 3 bases from J, leaving 15 bases between. This CDR3 has 15 residues. Germline CDR1 is LGHDT and CDR2 is YNNKEL (reference sequence). CDR3 protein: CASSRPDSVKETQYF. The DNA of the CDR3 is TGTGCCAGCAGCCGACCGGACAGCGTTAAAGAGACCCAGTACTTC.

To note about this clone: A read error may produce the germline difference seen at one junction end. This sequence joins TRBV9 and TRBJ2-1; 11 positions match TRBD2. This CDR3 comprises 17 residues. Germline V lookup: CDR1 SGDLS, CDR2 YYNGEE. DNA for the CDR3: TGTGCCAGTAGCGGGAGGGTACCCCTGAGCTCCTACAATGAGCAGTTCTTC. Protein product: CASSGRVPLSSYNEQFF.

The chain is built from TRBV18 and TRBJ2-7; D unclear. The germline gives CDR1 KGHSH, CDR2 LQKENI. Trimming took 5 bases from V and 0 from J, leaving 11 bases between them. This CDR3 is 14 amino acids long. The CDR3: CASSTVPSSYEQYF. CDR3 in DNA: TGTGCCAGCTCAACGGTCCCGAGCTCCTACGAGCAGTACTTC.

The chain links TRBV4-3 to TRBJ2-1; D perhaps matches TRBD1 (5 bases). There are 14 residues in the CDR3. Per germline, CDR1 LGHNA and CDR2 YSLEER. V was cut by 0 bases and J by 9 bases, with 12 bases left in between. CDR3 in amino acids: CASSQDLSGREQFF. The CDR3 coding sequence is TGCGCCAGCAGCCAAGATCTCTCAGGGCGTGAGCAGTTCTTC.

The chain couples TRBV5-4 to TRBJ2-3; D is undetermined. CDR1 SGHNT and CDR2 YYREEE come from the germline V gene (reference sequence). The V and J ends lost 2 bases and 5 bases respectively, with 6 bases between them. The CDR3 has 12 amino acids. CDR3 sequence: CASSLGGDTQYF. The CDR3 DNA is TGTGCCAGCAGCTTAGGCGGAGATACGCAGTATTTT.

The chain is built from TRBV6-2 or TRBV6-3 and TRBJ2-7; 7 bases match TRBD1. Per the germline V gene, CDR1 is MNHEY and CDR2 is SVGEGT. This CDR3 region has 14 residues. Trimming took 5 bases from V and 1 from J; bases not matched to a gene: 5. The CDR3 region has the DNA TGTGCCAGCAGTCAGTCAGGGGGTTCCTACGAGCAGTACTTC. Residues: CASSQSGGSYEQYF.